The 12 T cell receptor beta chains presented below share a single source sample, sequenced in a study of cytomegalovirus exposure and HLA in healthy donors. Researchers ran the PCR with 60 Vbeta and 13 Jbeta primers. Libraries were prepared by immunoSEQ multiplex PCR; TCRdb keeps only in-frame clonotypes and omits some of them. The table lists 110,000 to 150,000 clones, roughly four fifths of them singletons, with more than 6.5% in the top ten. The specimen sequenced was PBMCs. These receptors were collected from a man younger than 40 in good health and CMV-seronegative.

The chain is built from TRBV28 and TRBJ2-7; TRBD1 might be the D (6 bases). Germline CDR1 and CDR2: MDHEN and SYDVKM. The CDR3 totals 12 residues. Trimming removed 9 bases at V and 5 bases at J, with 14 bases between. CDR3 loop: CASVNRVDEQYF. CDR3 nucleotide sequence: TGTGCCAGTGTTAACAGGGTAGACGAGCAGTACTTC.

The CDR3 coding sequence is TGTGCCAGCAGCATTTTTCTGGGTCAGGGGGCCTACGAGCAGTACTTC. Translated: CASSIFLGQGAYEQYF. This chain uses TRBV7-9 with TRBJ2-7, with TRBD1 identical over 7 bases. The J segment lost 2 bases and the V segment lost 5 bases, leaving 12 bases of the junction unmatched. This CDR3 spans 16 amino acids. Per the germline V gene, CDR1 is SEHNR and CDR2 is FQNEAQ (reference sequence).

The V and J genes are TRBV21-1 and TRBJ1-6. TRBV21-1 is a known pseudogene. The CDR3 spans 21 residues. The DNA of the CDR3 is TGTGCCAGCAGCAAATCCGCCCGGGGGATTTCAAGAGGGTCCTATAATTCACCCCTCCACTTT. Translating gives CASSKSARGISRGSYNSPLHF.

The gene calls are TRBV27 and TRBJ1-2, with 7 bases aligning to TRBD1. Germline loops: CDR1 MNHEY, CDR2 SMNVEV (reference sequence). Trimming removed 2 bases from V and 4 bases from J; junction bases left unmatched: 1. The CDR3 is 13 residues long. CDR3 sequence (DNA): TGTGCCAGCAGTTTACCAGGGGGCTATGGCTACACCTTC. Protein: CASSLPGGYGYTF.

The chain employs TRBV19 and TRBJ2-5, with unresolved D. The V gene lost 4 bases and the J gene lost 1 base, with 7 bases spanning the gap. CDR1 is LNHDA and CDR2 is SQIVND in the germline V gene (reference sequence). This CDR3 comprises 13 residues. CDR3 sequence (DNA): TGTGCCAGTAGTAGAGCGATCCAAGAGACCCAGTACTTC. This sequence encodes CASSRAIQETQYF.

This clone was seen a handful of times. J is TRBJ2-5 and V is TRBV6-1; 8 bases are shared with TRBD2. Germline CDR1 reads MNHNS; CDR2 reads SASEGT. The CDR3 loop spans 14 amino acids. The V segment lost 7 bases and the J segment 2 bases; nucleotides outside the gene matches: 6. The CDR3 here is CASTRGGSQETQYF. The CDR3 DNA reads as TGTGCCAGCACCCGGGGGGGGAGTCAAGAGACCCAGTACTTC.

The rearrangement joins TRBV7-9 to TRBJ1-3; 9 bases line up with TRBD1. The V gene end was trimmed by 0 bases and the J gene end by 2 bases; junction bases not matched to a gene: 2. This CDR3 contains 16 residues. Germline CDR1 is SEHNR and CDR2 is FQNEAQ (reference sequence). CDR3 nucleotides: TGTGCCAGCAGCTTAGCAAGGACAGGGGCTGGAAACACCATATATTTT. This gives the protein CASSLARTGAGNTIYF. Full variable domain (missing parts from reference TRBV7-9 and TRBJ1-3): DTGVSQNPRHKITKRGQNVTFRCDPISEHNRLYWYRQTLGQGPEFLTYFQNEAQLEKSRLLSDRFSAERPKGSFSTLEIQRTEQGDSAMYLCASSLARTGAGNTIYFGEGSWLTVV.

The V and J genes are TRBV19 and TRBJ2-7; the D gene is possibly TRBD1 (5 bases). Trimming left V 8 bases short and J 3 bases short, with 11 bases between. CDR1 LNHDA and CDR2 SQIVND come from the germline V gene (reference sequence). CDR3 size: 12 residues. CDR3 loop: CASQQDRYEQYF. In DNA form, the CDR3 reads TGTGCCAGTCAACAGGACCGCTACGAGCAGTACTTC.

CDR3 nucleotide sequence: TGTGCCAGCAGCCGGGACAGCTACACTGAAGCTTTCTTT. Protein sequence: CASSRDSYTEAFF. The chain couples TRBV6-5 to TRBJ1-1; 7 nucleotides align to TRBD1. The CDR3 totals 13 residues. Germline V gene sequence: CDR1 MNHEY, CDR2 SVGAGI. J was trimmed by 3 bases and V by 6 bases; bases with no gene match: 4.

This clone was detected only a few times. The V and J genes are TRBV2 and TRBJ1-1, with D perhaps TRBD1 (6 bases). The CDR3 runs to 15 residues. Trimming took off 3 bases at V and 2 bases at J, with 13 bases between the two ends. Germline values: CDR1 SNHLY, CDR2 FYNNEI. The chain's CDR3 is CASSDTGMGNTEAFF. DNA of the CDR3: TGTGCCAGCAGTGACACAGGGATGGGAAACACTGAAGCTTTCTTT.

The chain uses TRBV9 and TRBJ2-1; 7 bases line up with TRBD2. The J segment lost 9 bases and the V segment lost 4 bases, leaving 7 bases of the junction unmatched. CDR1 and CDR2 from the germline V gene are SGDLS and YYNGEE. The CDR3 contains 13 residues. The CDR3 loop reads CASSRGVMVEQFF. In DNA, the CDR3 is TGTGCCAGCAGCCGGGGGGTTATGGTTGAGCAGTTCTTC.

The genes are TRBV7-8 and TRBJ2-7; D is perhaps TRBD2 (6 bases). The ends were cut back, 1 base at V and 6 bases at J, with 7 bases in the middle. The CDR3 length is 12 residues. The germline V gene encodes CDR1 SGHVS and CDR2 FQNEAQ. Here the CDR3 reads CASSLGDSEQYF. The CDR3 DNA reads as TGTGCCAGCAGCTTAGGGGACTCCGAGCAGTACTTC. Drawing the rest from reference TRBV7-8 and TRBJ2-7, the complete variable domain is GAGVSQSPRYKVAKRGQDVALRCDPISGHVSLFWYQQALGQGPEFLTYFQNEAQLDKSGLPSDRFFAERPEGSVSTLKIQRTQQEDSAVYLCASSLGDSEQYFGPGTRLTVT.